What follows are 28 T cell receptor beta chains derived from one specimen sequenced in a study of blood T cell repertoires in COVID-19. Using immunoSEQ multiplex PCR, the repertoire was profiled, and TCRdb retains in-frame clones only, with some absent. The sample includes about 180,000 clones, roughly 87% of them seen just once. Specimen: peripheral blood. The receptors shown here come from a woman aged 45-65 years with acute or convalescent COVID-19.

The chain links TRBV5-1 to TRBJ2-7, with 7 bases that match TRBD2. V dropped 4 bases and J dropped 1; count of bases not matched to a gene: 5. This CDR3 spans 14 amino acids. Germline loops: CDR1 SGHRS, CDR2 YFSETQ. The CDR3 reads CASSNRDYSYEQYF. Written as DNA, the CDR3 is TGCGCCAGCAGCAACCGGGACTATTCCTACGAGCAGTACTTC.

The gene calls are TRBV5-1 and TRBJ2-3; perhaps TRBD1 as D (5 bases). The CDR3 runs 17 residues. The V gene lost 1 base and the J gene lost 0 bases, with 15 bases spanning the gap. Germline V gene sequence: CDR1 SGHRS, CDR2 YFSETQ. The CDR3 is CASSLTRQSASTDTQYF. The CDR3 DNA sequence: TGCGCCAGCAGCTTGACGCGACAGTCAGCTAGCACAGATACGCAGTATTTT.

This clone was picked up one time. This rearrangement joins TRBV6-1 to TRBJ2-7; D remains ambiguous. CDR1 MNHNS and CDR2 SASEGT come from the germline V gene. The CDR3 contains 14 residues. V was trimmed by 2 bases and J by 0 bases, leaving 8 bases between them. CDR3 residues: CASSESAVSYEQYF. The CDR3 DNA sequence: TGTGCCAGCAGTGAATCCGCAGTCTCCTACGAGCAGTACTTC.

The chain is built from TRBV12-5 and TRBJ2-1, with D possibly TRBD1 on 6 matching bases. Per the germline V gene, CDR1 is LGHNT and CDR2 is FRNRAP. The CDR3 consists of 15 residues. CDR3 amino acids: CAYRERGSSYNEQFF. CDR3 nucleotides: TGTGCCTACAGGGAAAGGGGGAGCTCCTACAATGAGCAGTTCTTC.

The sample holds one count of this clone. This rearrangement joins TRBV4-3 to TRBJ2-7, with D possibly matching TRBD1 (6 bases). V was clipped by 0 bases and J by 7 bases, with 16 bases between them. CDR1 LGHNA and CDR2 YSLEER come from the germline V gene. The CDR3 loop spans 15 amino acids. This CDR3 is CASSQEMVHREEQYF. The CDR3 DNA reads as TGCGCCAGCAGCCAAGAGATGGTACACAGGGAAGAGCAGTACTTC.

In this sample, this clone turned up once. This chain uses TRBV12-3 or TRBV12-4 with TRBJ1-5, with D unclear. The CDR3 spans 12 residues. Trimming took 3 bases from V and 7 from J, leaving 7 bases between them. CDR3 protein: CASSFEGQPQHF. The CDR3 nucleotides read TGTGCCAGCAGTTTCGAGGGACAGCCCCAGCATTTT.

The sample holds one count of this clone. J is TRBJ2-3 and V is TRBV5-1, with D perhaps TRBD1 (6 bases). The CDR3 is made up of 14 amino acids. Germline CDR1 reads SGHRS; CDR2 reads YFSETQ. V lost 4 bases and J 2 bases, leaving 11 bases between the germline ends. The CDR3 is CASSAGQTTDTQYF. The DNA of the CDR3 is TGCGCCAGCAGCGCCGGACAGACCACAGATACGCAGTATTTT. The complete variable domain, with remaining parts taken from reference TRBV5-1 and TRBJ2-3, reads KAGVTQTPRYLIKTRGQQVTLSCSPISGHRSVSWYQQTPGQGLQFLFEYFSETQRNKGNFPGRFSGRQFSNSRSEMNVSTLELGDSALYLCASSAGQTTDTQYFGPGTRLTVL.

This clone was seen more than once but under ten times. CDR3 nucleotides: TGTGCCAGCAGGGTGACAGGGGGCCAGCCCCAGCATTTT. Its translation: CASRVTGGQPQHF. The V gene is TRBV2, the J gene TRBJ1-5; TRBD1 matches 10 bases. J gave up 7 bases and V 6 bases, and 3 bases lay outside the gene matches. The length of the CDR3 is 13 residues. The germline CDR1 and CDR2 sequences are SNHLY and FYNNEI. Based on the CDR3 plus reference TRBV2 and TRBJ1-5, the full variable domain is EPEVTQTPSHQVTQMGQEVILRCVPISNHLYFYWYRQILGQKVEFLVSFYNNEISEKSEIFDDQFSVERPDGSNFTLKIRSTKLEDSAMYFCASRVTGGQPQHFGDGTRLSIL.

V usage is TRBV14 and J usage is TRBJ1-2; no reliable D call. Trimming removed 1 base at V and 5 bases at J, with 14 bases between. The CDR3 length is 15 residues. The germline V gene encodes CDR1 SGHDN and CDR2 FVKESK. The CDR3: CASSQVAAIPYGYTF. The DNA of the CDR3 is TGTGCCAGCAGCCAAGTGGCAGCGATACCATATGGCTACACCTTC.

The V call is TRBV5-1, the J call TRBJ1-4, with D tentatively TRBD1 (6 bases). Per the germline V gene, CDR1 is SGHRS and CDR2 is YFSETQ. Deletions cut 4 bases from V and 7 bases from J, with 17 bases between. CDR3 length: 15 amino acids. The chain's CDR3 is CASSTRGAVGEKLFF. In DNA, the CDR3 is TGCGCCAGCAGCACACGGGGGGCTGTCGGTGAAAAACTGTTTTTT.

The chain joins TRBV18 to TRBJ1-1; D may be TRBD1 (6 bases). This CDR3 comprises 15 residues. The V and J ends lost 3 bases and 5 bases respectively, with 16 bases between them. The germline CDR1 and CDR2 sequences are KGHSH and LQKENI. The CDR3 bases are TGTGCCAGCTCACCCGGGACACCATCCTTGACTGAAGCTTTCTTT. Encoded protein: CASSPGTPSLTEAFF. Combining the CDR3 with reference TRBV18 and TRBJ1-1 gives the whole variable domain NAGVMQNPRHLVRRRGQEARLRCSPMKGHSHVYWYRQLPEEGLKFMVYLQKENIIDESGMPKERFSAEFPKEGPSILRIQQVVRGDSAAYFCASSPGTPSLTEAFFGQGTRLTVV.

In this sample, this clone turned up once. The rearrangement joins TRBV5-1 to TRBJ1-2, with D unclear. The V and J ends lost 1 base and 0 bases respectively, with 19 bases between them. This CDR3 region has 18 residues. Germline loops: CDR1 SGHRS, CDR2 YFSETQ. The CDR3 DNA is TGCGCCAGCAGCTTGAGTGGATCGACTGGATGGACTAACTATGGCTACACCTTC. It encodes CASSLSGSTGWTNYGYTF.

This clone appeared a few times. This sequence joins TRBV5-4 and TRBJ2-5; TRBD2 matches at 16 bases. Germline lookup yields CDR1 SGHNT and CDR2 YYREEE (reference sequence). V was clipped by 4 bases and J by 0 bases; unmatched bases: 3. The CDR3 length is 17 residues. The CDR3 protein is CASSAGLAGGNQETQYF. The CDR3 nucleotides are TGTGCCAGCAGCGCGGGACTAGCGGGGGGGAACCAAGAGACCCAGTACTTC.

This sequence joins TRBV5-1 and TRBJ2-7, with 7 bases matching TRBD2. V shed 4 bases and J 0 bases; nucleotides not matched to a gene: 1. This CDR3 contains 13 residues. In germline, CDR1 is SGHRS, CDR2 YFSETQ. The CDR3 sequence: CASSGTNSYEQYF. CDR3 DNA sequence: TGCGCCAGCAGCGGGACTAACTCCTACGAGCAGTACTTC.

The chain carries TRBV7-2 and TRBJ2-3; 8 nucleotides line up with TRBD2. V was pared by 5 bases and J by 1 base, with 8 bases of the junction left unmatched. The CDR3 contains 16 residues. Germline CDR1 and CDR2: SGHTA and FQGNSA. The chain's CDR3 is CASSPGGAGGTDTQYF. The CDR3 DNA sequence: TGTGCCAGCAGCCCCGGCGGAGCGGGAGGCACAGATACGCAGTATTTT.

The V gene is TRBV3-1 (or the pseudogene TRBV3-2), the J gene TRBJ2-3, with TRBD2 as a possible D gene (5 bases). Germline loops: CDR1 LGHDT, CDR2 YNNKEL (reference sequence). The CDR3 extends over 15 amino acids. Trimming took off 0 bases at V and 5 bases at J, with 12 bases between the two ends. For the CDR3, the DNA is TGTGCCAGCAGCCAAGAAAGGCTAGCCTTAGATACGCAGTATTTT. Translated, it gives CASSQERLALDTQYF.

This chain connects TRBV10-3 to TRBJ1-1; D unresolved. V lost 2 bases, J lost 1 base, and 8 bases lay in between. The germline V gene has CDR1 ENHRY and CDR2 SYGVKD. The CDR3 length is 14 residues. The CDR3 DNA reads TGTGCCATCAGTGAGCGAGGCGAGAACACTGAAGCTTTCTTT. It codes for CAISERGENTEAFF.

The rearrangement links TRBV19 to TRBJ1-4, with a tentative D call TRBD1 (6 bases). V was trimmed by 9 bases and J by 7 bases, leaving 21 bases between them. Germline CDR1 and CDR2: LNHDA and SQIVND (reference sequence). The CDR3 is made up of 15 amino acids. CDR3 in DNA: TGTGCCAGCCGACCATGGGGGCGATCGGGTGAAAAACTGTTTTTT. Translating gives CASRPWGRSGEKLFF.

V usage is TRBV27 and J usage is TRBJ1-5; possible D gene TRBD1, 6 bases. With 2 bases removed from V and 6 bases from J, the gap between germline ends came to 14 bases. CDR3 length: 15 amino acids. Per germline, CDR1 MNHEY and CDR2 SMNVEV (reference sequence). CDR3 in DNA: TGTGCCAGCAGTTTAGAGGCCACAGGGACTCAGCCCCAGCATTTT. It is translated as CASSLEATGTQPQHF.

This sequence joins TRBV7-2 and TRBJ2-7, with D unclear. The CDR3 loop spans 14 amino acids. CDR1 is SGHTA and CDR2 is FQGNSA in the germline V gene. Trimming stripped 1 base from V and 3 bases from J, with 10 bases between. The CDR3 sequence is CASSLGQAYYEQYF. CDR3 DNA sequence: TGTGCCAGCAGCTTAGGGCAGGCCTACTACGAGCAGTACTTC.

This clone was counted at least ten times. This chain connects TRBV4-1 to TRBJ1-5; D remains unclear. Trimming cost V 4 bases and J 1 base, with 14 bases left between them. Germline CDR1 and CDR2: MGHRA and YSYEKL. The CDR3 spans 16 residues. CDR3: CASSPTEGKSNQPQHF. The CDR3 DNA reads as TGCGCCAGCAGCCCCACCGAGGGCAAAAGCAATCAGCCCCAGCATTTT.

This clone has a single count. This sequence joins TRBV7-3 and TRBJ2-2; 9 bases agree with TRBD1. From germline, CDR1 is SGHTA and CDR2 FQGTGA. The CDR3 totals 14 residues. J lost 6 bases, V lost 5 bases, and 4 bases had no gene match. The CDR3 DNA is TGTGCCAGCAGCCGGGGACAGGGTTCCGGGGAGCTGTTTTTT. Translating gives CASSRGQGSGELFF.

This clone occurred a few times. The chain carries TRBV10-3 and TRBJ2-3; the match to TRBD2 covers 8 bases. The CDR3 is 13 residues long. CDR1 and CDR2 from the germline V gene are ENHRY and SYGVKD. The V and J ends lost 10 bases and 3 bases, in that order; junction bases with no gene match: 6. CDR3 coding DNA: TGTGCCAATGGGGCGGGGGGTACAGATACGCAGTATTTT. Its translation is CANGAGGTDTQYF.

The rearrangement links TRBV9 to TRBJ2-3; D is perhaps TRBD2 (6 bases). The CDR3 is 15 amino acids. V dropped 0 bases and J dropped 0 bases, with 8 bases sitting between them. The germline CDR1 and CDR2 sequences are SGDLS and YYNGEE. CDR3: CASSVDGTSTDTQYF. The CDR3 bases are TGTGCCAGCAGCGTAGACGGGACTAGCACAGATACGCAGTATTTT. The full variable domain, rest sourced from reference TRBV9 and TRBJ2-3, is DSGVTQTPKHLITATGQRVTLRCSPRSGDLSVYWYQQSLDQGLQFLIQYYNGEERAKGNILERFSAQQFPDLHSELNLSSLELGDSALYFCASSVDGTSTDTQYFGPGTRLTVL.

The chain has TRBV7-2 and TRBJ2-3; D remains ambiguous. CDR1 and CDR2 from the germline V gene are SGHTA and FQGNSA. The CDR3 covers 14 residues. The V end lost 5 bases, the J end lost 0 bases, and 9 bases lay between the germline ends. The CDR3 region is CASSQSSSTDTQYF. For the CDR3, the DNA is TGTGCCAGCAGCCAGTCGTCCAGCACAGATACGCAGTATTTT.

The CDR3 reads CASSPTSANTGELFF. For the CDR3, the DNA is TGTGCCAGCAGCCCGACTAGCGCGAACACCGGGGAGCTGTTTTTT. The rearrangement links TRBV7-3 to TRBJ2-2, with 8 bases identical to TRBD2. The germline V gene encodes CDR1 SGHTA and CDR2 FQGTGA. Losses at the gene ends were 5 bases for V and 0 bases for J; bases not matched to a gene: 2. CDR3 length: 15 amino acids.

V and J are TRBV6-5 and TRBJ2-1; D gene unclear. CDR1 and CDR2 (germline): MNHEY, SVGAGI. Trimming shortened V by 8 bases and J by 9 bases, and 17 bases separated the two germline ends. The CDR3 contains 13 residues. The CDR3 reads CASVLSPTGEQFF. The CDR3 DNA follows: TGTGCCAGCGTCTTGTCGCCTACTGGTGAGCAGTTCTTC.

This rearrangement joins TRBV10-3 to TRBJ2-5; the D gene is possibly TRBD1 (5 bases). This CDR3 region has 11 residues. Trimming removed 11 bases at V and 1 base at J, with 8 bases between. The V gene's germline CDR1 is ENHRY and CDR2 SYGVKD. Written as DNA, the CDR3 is TGTGCCTCTCAGGGCCAAGAGACCCAGTACTTC. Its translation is CASQGQETQYF.